This T cell receptor (beta chain) was sequenced for a study of cytotoxic CD8 clonotypes in ibrutinib-treated CLL (dated by TCRdb to about 2021). About the investigation overall: The cohort had ten to twelve relapsed/refractory and 15 treatment-naive patients; 17 were IGHV unmutated. Partial responses were observed in about 24 patients and complete responses in 2; after a median follow-up of 68 months, remission was maintained in 15 or so patients and progression was observed in around twelve. Samples at response were collected after a median of about twelve months of treatment, with a range of roughly 6 to 36 months. Samples averaged approximately 260,000 productive templates and roughly 86,000 productive rearrangements. Of the approximately 91 people in the trial, about two dozen had longitudinal samples available. Cryopreserved peripheral blood mononuclear cells were obtained before treatment, at response, and at either sustained remission or disease progression. Every remission and progressive disease sample was obtained while ibrutinib was still being received by the patients.

Here is what the overall study found, with its caveats: Sampling times were not matched between patients in sustained remission and patients whose disease was progressing, and lymph node repertoires were not examined. Public clonotypes were rare and either contracted or stayed stable during treatment, and the rise in clonality at ibrutinib response reflected the expansion of private clonotypes. Baseline clonality was found to be higher than that of age-matched healthy donors and was strongly correlated with circulating CD8+ T-cell counts. Clonality increased at ibrutinib response, stayed stable in sustained remission, and fell back toward baseline at progression.

This clone was observed a handful of times. No antigen is known for it. Base-call qualities are not available, and no considerably larger clone is one nucleotide away. Each clonotype received, on average, 10x coverage in deep resolution sequencing performed on a MiSeq, where the target depth lay between 1 in 1 million and 1 in 200,000 T cells. The immunoSEQ hsTCRB Kit was used to generate the TCR beta libraries. The authors processed their data as follows. Data were analyzed with ImmunoSEQ Data Assistant and ImmunoSEQ Analyzer, with V, D and J genes assigned per IMGT definitions. Clonality, which ranges from 0 to 1, was calculated as one minus the normalized Shannon entropy of productive rearrangement frequencies. Public clonotype analysis was restricted to overrepresented clonotypes comprising at least 0.05% of each patient's repertoire. Repertoires from 10 to 15 age-matched healthy donors in immuneACCESS were used as clonality controls. TCRdb provides this immuneACCESS table in a form limited to in-frame rearrangements. Some clones are lacking; in checked studies, under half of them reflect an unresolved V gene, and why the rest are absent is not known. V and J calls plus clone size are reproduced from that table; the DNA served to infer D and trimming. The sample has about 23,000 clones on record, around 75% of them singletons. The top ten constitute more than 25% of the sample.

Explained via the paper, the time point label denotes: 24 months on ibrutinib. For TCR beta library preparation, roughly 2.1 micrograms of genomic DNA were isolated from cryopreserved PBMCs. Longitudinal blood samples from CLL patients on ibrutinib monotherapy were analyzed using high-throughput TCR beta sequencing. The patients took part in an open-label, single-center phase 2 trial of ibrutinib monotherapy. The sequencing used PBMCs, collected after 24 months of ibrutinib treatment. This sequence was found in a human donor with chronic lymphocytic leukemia.

The sequenced DNA: TGTGCCAGCAGCTTACAGGCAGACACCGGGGAGCTGTTTTTT. Its translation reads: CASSLQADTGELFF. The sequence is built from TRBV5-8 and TRBJ2-2; perhaps TRBD1 is the D gene, with 5 bases matching. The CDR3 has 14 amino acids, counting the end cysteine and phenylalanine. The CDR3 DNA has 42 bases and is translated from base 1. V loses 2 bases, J loses 3 bases, and the germline ends lie 8 bases apart. Via the germline V gene, CDR1 is SGHTS and CDR2 YDEGEE.